The text below deals with one T cell receptor beta chain. These data come from a study of blood T cells in healthy people across ages. Study information: For every two T cells, template switching captured about one barcoded beta molecule.

Alongside a J-beta primer mix, a sample-barcoded 5' primer served in a second PCR lasting about 6 to 12 cycles. Each cDNA molecule was tagged by a template-switch adaptor with 12 random nucleotides. One entry per CDR3 protein results from TCRdb running MiXCR on the 5' RACE reads. The data show 500,000 to 600,000 distinct CDR3 sequences, approximately 25% seen once. Donors were systemically healthy Caucasian individuals from Russia aged roughly 6 to 100 years. The J segment lost 3 bases and the V segment lost 3 bases, leaving 8 bases of the junction unmatched. Germline V CDR1 and CDR2: SEHNR, FQNEAQ (reference sequence). CDR3 length equals 17 residues.

The clonotype originates from a woman between 65 and 79 years old in good health. The specimen was blood. The chain combines TRBV7-9 with TRBJ2-3, with TRBD1 identical over 11 bases. For the CDR3, the DNA is TGTGCCAGCAGCTTTAGGACAGGGGGCAGCGGGACAGATACGCAGTATTTT. Its protein is CASSFRTGGSGTDTQYF. Variable domain in full (rest from reference TRBV7-9 and TRBJ2-3): DTGVSQNPRHKITKRGQNVTFRCDPISEHNRLYWYRQTLGQGPEFLTYFQNEAQLEKSRLLSDRFSAERPKGSFSTLEIQRTEQGDSAMYLCASSFRTGGSGTDTQYFGPGTRLTVL.